These T cell receptor beta chains were read from a single sample in a study of hypomethylating agent response in myelodysplastic syndrome. Here immunoSEQ multiplex PCR was the method, and the copy in TCRdb shows in-frame clones only, minus some. The profile shows almost 4,500 clones, around 83% of them singletons. This specimen was bone marrow, taken before or after starting hypomethylating agent treatment for myelodysplastic syndrome (not recorded which). The source is a human donor with myelodysplastic syndrome. The CDR3 runs from the conserved cysteine through the conserved F or W. The D gene is left open where the match is weak. Rows may omit the clone size; those that give it use once, few, many or a size class.

v_call,j_call,clone_size,d_call,cdr3_nt,cdr3_aa
TRBV25-1,TRBJ2-1,.,.,TGTGCCAGCCGACCACCGGGACGCCCTAGGGGTGAGCAGTTCTTC,CASRPPGRPRGEQFF
TRBV28,TRBJ1-1,.,.,TGTGCCAGCAGCGCAGACAGTGGTCCGGATGAAGCTTTCTTT,CASSADSGPDEAFF
TRBV4-3,TRBJ2-1,.,.,TGCGCCAGCAGCCATTGGGGTCTAGCGTACTCCTACAATGAGCAGTTCTTC,CASSHWGLAYSYNEQFF
TRBV10-3,TRBJ2-7,.,TRBD2,TGTGCCATCAGTTCTCGGGAGGACGAGCAGTACTTC,CAISSREDEQYF
TRBV27,TRBJ2-6,.,.,TGTGCCAGCAGTCCGACAACCTCTGGGGCCAACGTCCTGACTTTC,CASSPTTSGANVLTF
TRBV29-1,TRBJ2-3,.,.,TGCAGCGGGGGAAACACAGATACGCAGTATTTT,CSGGNTDTQYF
TRBV5-1,TRBJ1-1,.,TRBD1,TGCGCCAGCAGCTTGGGCGACAGGGCCGCTGAAGCTTTCTTT,CASSLGDRAAEAFF
TRBV6-5,TRBJ2-2,.,.,TGTGCCAGCAGTTACTTGACCGGGGAGCTGTTTTTT,CASSYLTGELFF
TRBV10-3,TRBJ2-7,.,TRBD2,TGTGCCATACGAGAAGGGACTAGCAGCAACGAGCAGTACTTC,CAIREGTSSNEQYF
TRBV14,TRBJ1-4,.,.,TGTGCCAGCAGCCAAGATCACGGAAAACTGTTTTTT,CASSQDHGKLFF
TRBV19,TRBJ1-1,few,.,TGTGCCAGTAGTATGGGACACCGCACTGAAGCTTTCTTT,CASSMGHRTEAFF
TRBV28,TRBJ2-7,.,TRBD1,TGTGCCAGCAGGGGGACAGACCTCTACGAGCAGTACTTC,CASRGTDLYEQYF
TRBV7-9,TRBJ2-7,few,TRBD1,TGTGCCAGCAGTCGGACAGGGGTTTGGGGCGAGCAGTACTTC,CASSRTGVWGEQYF
TRBV14,TRBJ2-1,.,.,TGTGCCAGCAGCCAAGTTGCGGGACCTAATGAGCAGTTCTTC,CASSQVAGPNEQFF